This T cell receptor (beta chain) came from a study of blood T cell repertoires in COVID-19. Study information: PBMCs, B-cell-depleted T cells, or T cells were the source of the cDNA or gDNA that made up the material.

The CDR3 is 12 residues long. Germline values: CDR1 LNHNV, CDR2 YYDKDF (reference sequence). With 8 bases removed from V and 5 bases from J, the gap between germline ends came to 12 bases. One Seattle source followed patients from active infection through their disease course. Produced via immunoSEQ multiplex PCR; TCRdb's table is partial and in-frame only. This table holds over 55,000 clones, about 85% found once. This TCR derives from a woman older than 75 with COVID-19, enrolled during active disease. The sequenced material came from peripheral blood. The chain links TRBV15 to TRBJ1-1; a possible D gene is TRBD1 (5 bases). The CDR3 reads CATGDGGTEAFF. The CDR3 region has the DNA TGTGCCACCGGTGACGGGGGTACTGAAGCTTTCTTT.